This passage covers 31 T cell receptor beta chains from one sample sequenced in a study of blood T cell repertoires in COVID-19. Profiled with immunoSEQ multiplex PCR; TCRdb holds only in-frame clones, not every one. The data show 200,000 to 250,000 clones, approximately 80% seen once. Sequencing was performed on peripheral blood. The receptors come from a woman in her fifties or sixties who had recovered from COVID-19.

The genes are TRBV9 and TRBJ1-2, with 7 bases fitting TRBD1. CDR3 length equals 14 residues. The ends lost 4 bases at V and 6 bases at J; junction bases unmatched: 9. Germline lookup yields CDR1 SGDLS and CDR2 YYNGEE. This chain's CDR3 is CASSTDQGGNGYTF. The CDR3 DNA is TGTGCCAGCAGCACCGATCAAGGGGGCAATGGCTACACCTTC.

The chain links TRBV6-5 to TRBJ1-4, with D perhaps TRBD1 (6 bases). Germline CDR1 MNHEY, CDR2 SVGAGI. V was clipped by 5 bases and J by 8 bases, with 9 bases between them. This CDR3 spans 12 amino acids. The CDR3 sequence is CASSSTGEKLFF. CDR3 nucleotides: TGTGCCAGCAGTAGCACAGGGGAAAAACTGTTTTTT.

The chain has TRBV6-5 and TRBJ1-2; 7 bases align to TRBD1. The V gene end was trimmed by 2 bases and the J gene end by 3 bases; junction bases not matched to a gene: 6. The germline CDR1 and CDR2 sequences are MNHEY and SVGAGI. The CDR3 spans 15 residues. The CDR3 DNA reads as TGTGCCAGCAGTTACGGGCCAGGGGGAGACTATGGCTACACCTTC. Amino acids: CASSYGPGGDYGYTF.

The CDR3 spells CASSLQTSGGLEQFF. In nucleotides, the CDR3 is TGTGCCAGCAGCCTACAGACTAGCGGGGGGCTGGAGCAGTTCTTC. This chain joins TRBV7-2 and TRBJ2-1, with 13 positions matching TRBD2. The CDR3 runs to 15 residues. Trimming at V came to 5 bases and at J to 10 bases, leaving 8 bases not matched to a gene. Germline CDR1 and CDR2: SGHTA and FQGNSA.

The chain has TRBV12-3 or TRBV12-4 and TRBJ2-7; D is undetermined. The CDR3 runs 13 residues. The ends were cut back, 1 base at V and 8 bases at J, with 12 bases in the middle. The CDR3, as DNA: TGTGCCAGCAGTTTAGGCAGGTCTGGAAAGCAGTACTTC. Protein sequence: CASSLGRSGKQYF.

This clone has only one observation. This chain connects TRBV10-3 to TRBJ1-3, with 10 bases fitting TRBD1. The CDR3 length is 17 residues. Trimming took 8 bases from V and 1 from J; bases not matched to a gene: 11. The germline V gene has CDR1 ENHRY and CDR2 SYGVKD. The CDR3: CAISRQTGGASGNTIYF. CDR3 DNA sequence: TGTGCCATCTCGAGACAGACAGGGGGCGCGTCTGGAAACACCATATATTTT.

Worth noting for this clone: Other nucleotide sequences in the sample specify the same CDR3. The chain carries TRBV9 and TRBJ2-7; 9 positions agree with TRBD1. Germline V gene lookup returns CDR1 SGDLS and CDR2 YYNGEE. J lost 2 bases, V lost 0 bases, and 3 bases had no gene match. This CDR3 has 15 amino acids. The CDR3 region has the DNA TGTGCCAGCAGCGTAGGTGGGACAGGGACCTACGAGCAGTACTTC. Residues: CASSVGGTGTYEQYF.

The chain employs TRBV25-1 and TRBJ2-1, with 9 bases that match TRBD1. CDR3 size: 15 residues. V shed 4 bases and J 6 bases; nucleotides not matched to a gene: 7. Germline CDR1 and CDR2: MGHDK and SYGVNS. In nucleotides, the CDR3 is TGTGCCAGCAGTGGCCGGGACAGGGTCAGCAATGAGCAGTTCTTC. Its translation: CASSGRDRVSNEQFF.

This chain links TRBV7-2 with TRBJ1-3; D is perhaps TRBD1 (5 bases). This CDR3 has 14 amino acids. The germline gives CDR1 SGHTA, CDR2 FQGNSA. V lost 3 bases and J lost 4, with 10 bases in between. The CDR3 sequence is CASSFQGTGNTIYF. The CDR3 DNA reads as TGTGCCAGCAGCTTTCAGGGAACCGGAAACACCATATATTTT.

This sequence joins TRBV7-2 and TRBJ1-1; 7 nucleotides match TRBD1. V shed 3 bases and J 7 bases; nucleotides not matched to a gene: 5. This CDR3 comprises 13 residues. Germline loops: CDR1 SGHTA, CDR2 FQGNSA. The CDR3 DNA sequence: TGTGCCAGCAGCTTCAGGGGGTTCAGTGAAGCTTTCTTT. Translating gives CASSFRGFSEAFF.

Points on this clone: The sample holds other DNA sequences that translate to the same CDR3. The chain joins TRBV6-5 to TRBJ1-1; 10 nucleotides line up with TRBD1. This CDR3 is built from 14 residues. The ends lost 6 bases at V and 5 bases at J; junction bases unmatched: 6. Germline V gene lookup returns CDR1 MNHEY and CDR2 SVGAGI. The CDR3 loop reads CASSLDRGRTEAFF. In nucleotides, the CDR3 is TGTGCCAGCAGCCTAGACAGGGGGCGAACTGAAGCTTTCTTT.

The gene calls are TRBV19 and TRBJ1-4; possibly TRBD1 for D (6 bases). Trimming pared 3 bases from V and 0 bases from J, leaving 11 bases between. Germline values: CDR1 LNHDA, CDR2 SQIVND (reference sequence). The CDR3 runs 16 residues. Here the CDR3 reads CASSILSGATNEKLFF. The CDR3 nucleotides are TGTGCCAGTAGTATCCTATCAGGGGCAACTAATGAAAAACTGTTTTTT.

This sequence joins TRBV2 and TRBJ1-2; 9 nucleotides line up with TRBD1. Germline V gene sequence: CDR1 SNHLY, CDR2 FYNNEI. This CDR3 is built from 16 residues. V lost 2 bases to trimming and J lost 2 bases; unmatched junction nucleotides: 6. The CDR3 region has the DNA TGTGCCAGCAGTGAAATGGGACAGGGAATCAACTATGGCTACACCTTC. This translates into CASSEMGQGINYGYTF.

V and J are TRBV27 and TRBJ2-3; D uncertain. CDR1 and CDR2 from the germline V gene are MNHEY and SMNVEV (reference sequence). The CDR3 covers 15 residues. Between the trimmed V and J ends, which lost 6 bases and 5 bases, there was a span of 18 bases. The CDR3 nucleotides are TGTGCCAGCAGCTCCCTTGAGGCCGCCAAAGATACGCAGTATTTT. It encodes CASSSLEAAKDTQYF.

The chain uses TRBV20-1 and TRBJ2-1; D perhaps matches TRBD1 (5 bases). Germline CDR1 and CDR2: DFQATT and SNEGSKA (reference sequence). Trimming removed 6 bases from V and 8 bases from J, with 11 bases in between. This CDR3 is built from 11 residues. The CDR3 here is CSAILGDEQFF. CDR3 nucleotides: TGCAGTGCAATCCTAGGGGATGAGCAGTTCTTC.

CDR3 coding DNA: TGCGCCAGCAGCCAGAATACCGGGAGCAATCAGCCCCAGCATTTT. This gives the protein CASSQNTGSNQPQHF. V and J are TRBV4-1 and TRBJ1-5; D remains unclear. V lost 3 bases, J lost 1 base, and 10 bases lay in between. Germline-derived CDR1 and CDR2 are MGHRA and YSYEKL. The CDR3 has 15 amino acids.

The chain joins TRBV5-1 to TRBJ1-1; 12 nucleotides match TRBD1. CDR3 size: 13 residues. The V gene end was trimmed by 4 bases and the J gene end by 11 bases; junction bases not matched to a gene: 6. Germline-derived CDR1 and CDR2 are SGHRS and YFSETQ. In DNA form, the CDR3 reads TGCGCCAGCAGCGAGGGGACAGGGGGCCGGGCTTTCTTT. Translating it yields CASSEGTGGRAFF.

The chain joins TRBV4-1 to TRBJ2-3; the match to TRBD2 covers 13 bases. V was clipped by 3 bases and J by 5 bases; unmatched bases: 8. This CDR3 is 17 amino acids long. The germline V gene has CDR1 MGHRA and CDR2 YSYEKL. The CDR3 spells CASSHGGLAGVRDTQYF. CDR3 in DNA: TGCGCCAGCAGCCATGGAGGACTAGCGGGGGTTAGAGATACGCAGTATTTT.

The gene calls are TRBV5-1 and TRBJ1-6; D ambiguous. Trimming stripped 2 bases from V and 7 bases from J, with 7 bases between. The CDR3 length is 13 residues. The germline V gene has CDR1 SGHRS and CDR2 YFSETQ. The CDR3 reads CASSLGGNSPLHF. The CDR3 bases are TGCGCCAGCAGCTTAGGAGGGAATTCACCCCTCCACTTT.

This rearrangement joins TRBV19 to TRBJ2-7; D not resolved. This CDR3 has 15 amino acids. Germline V gene sequence: CDR1 LNHDA, CDR2 SQIVND (reference sequence). V shed 3 bases and J shed 2 bases, with 14 bases lying between them. The CDR3 nucleotides read TGTGCCAGTAGTATTGCCGGTGGGCAGACCTACGAGCAGTACTTC. Translation gives CASSIAGGQTYEQYF. Drawing the rest from reference TRBV19 and TRBJ2-7, the complete variable domain is DGGITQSPKYLFRKEGQNVTLSCEQNLNHDAMYWYRQDPGQGLRLIYYSQIVNDFQKGDIAEGYSVSREKKESFPLTVTSAQKNPTAFYLCASSIAGGQTYEQYFGPGTRLTVT.

This chain connects TRBV7-2 to TRBJ1-4; D is perhaps TRBD1 (6 bases). V lost 0 bases to trimming and J lost 8 bases, with 16 bases between them. The CDR3 loop spans 16 amino acids. The germline V gene encodes CDR1 SGHTA and CDR2 FQGNSA. CDR3 sequence reads: CASSLALTGRPEKLFF. CDR3 nucleotides: TGTGCCAGCAGCTTAGCCCTGACAGGCCGGCCGGAAAAACTGTTTTTT.

The chain carries TRBV4-1 and TRBJ2-7; 10 bases map to TRBD2. The germline V gene encodes CDR1 MGHRA and CDR2 YSYEKL. J lost 0 bases, V lost 3 bases, and 8 bases had no gene match. The CDR3 covers 17 residues. In DNA form, the CDR3 reads TGCGCCAGCAGCCATCTTCTAGCGGGGGTGAGCTCCTACGAGCAGTACTTC. It translates to CASSHLLAGVSSYEQYF.

The chain uses TRBV7-2 and TRBJ2-7; D call uncertain. The CDR3 length is 13 residues. Trimming took 1 base from V and 2 from J, leaving 6 bases between them. Germline V gene sequence: CDR1 SGHTA, CDR2 FQGNSA. The CDR3 DNA reads TGTGCCAGCAGCTTAGGACACCCCTACGAGCAGTACTTC. This sequence encodes CASSLGHPYEQYF.

The genes are TRBV11-2 and TRBJ2-1, with a possible D match to TRBD1 (6 bases). The CDR3 is 14 amino acids. Per germline, CDR1 SGHAT and CDR2 FQNNGV. Trimming removed 6 bases at V and 4 bases at J, with 13 bases between. This CDR3 reads CASSSVTGYNEQFF. CDR3 nucleotides: TGTGCCAGCAGTTCTGTCACAGGGTACAATGAGCAGTTCTTC.

This clone was seen just once. The chain joins TRBV4-2 to TRBJ2-5; 8 positions agree with TRBD2. CDR1 LGHNA and CDR2 YNFKEQ come from the germline V gene. The CDR3 has 17 residues. After removal of 0 bases from V and 4 bases from J, the junction contained 10 bases not matched to a gene. CDR3 loop: CASSQEALAGGGETQYF. Here the CDR3 DNA reads TGTGCCAGCAGCCAAGAGGCCCTAGCGGGCGGCGGAGAGACCCAGTACTTC.

This chain uses TRBV9 with TRBJ1-1; D perhaps matches TRBD1 (5 bases). Germline lookup yields CDR1 SGDLS and CDR2 YYNGEE. The ends were cut back, 4 bases at V and 3 bases at J, with 10 bases in the middle. CDR3 size: 13 residues. Written as DNA, the CDR3 is TGTGCCAGCAGCCGTAAGGGGTACACTGAAGCTTTCTTT. As protein: CASSRKGYTEAFF.

The chain links TRBV29-1 to TRBJ1-1; TRBD1 aligns across 9 bases. Germline-derived CDR1 and CDR2 are SQVTM and ANQGSEA. This CDR3 spans 19 amino acids. The V and J ends lost 6 bases and 4 bases, in that order; junction bases with no gene match: 24. CDR3: CSVAPGQGPHPHSGTEAFF. The CDR3 DNA is TGCAGCGTAGCCCCGGGACAGGGACCCCACCCCCATTCGGGCACTGAAGCTTTCTTT. Full variable domain (missing parts from reference TRBV29-1 and TRBJ1-1): SAVISQKPSRDICQRGTSLTIQCQVDSQVTMMFWYRQQPGQSLTLIATANQGSEATYESGFVIDKFPISRPNLTFSTLTVSNMSPEDSSIYLCSVAPGQGPHPHSGTEAFFGQGTRLTVV.

This clone was detected a few times. The chain has TRBV24-1 and TRBJ1-5, with D hard to call. Germline V gives CDR1 KGHDR, CDR2 SFDVKD. CDR3 length: 14 amino acids. The germline V and J ends were trimmed by 2 bases and 8 bases, with 12 bases remaining between them. DNA of the CDR3: TGTGCCACCAGTGATTCGTCCGTGATAGAGCCCCAGCATTTT. This encodes CATSDSSVIEPQHF.

The rearrangement joins TRBV9 to TRBJ2-1, with a weak D call TRBD1 (6 bases). The germline CDR1 and CDR2 sequences are SGDLS and YYNGEE. V lost 3 bases, J lost 2 bases, and 15 bases lay in between. CDR3 size: 16 residues. CDR3 sequence: CASSGQGSLTYNEQFF. The CDR3 DNA reads TGTGCCAGCAGCGGCCAGGGGAGTTTGACCTACAATGAGCAGTTCTTC.

The J gene is TRBJ1-1, the V gene TRBV20-1; D gene uncertain. CDR1 is DFQATT, CDR2 SNEGSKA, per germline (reference sequence). The CDR3 has 14 residues. Trimming took off 3 bases at V and 5 bases at J, with 16 bases between the two ends. The CDR3 bases are TGCAGTGCTAGTCCCCAGGCGACGGGAACTGAAGCTTTCTTT. Its translation is CSASPQATGTEAFF.

V is TRBV9 and J is TRBJ2-1, with TRBD1 matching over 8 bases. Germline CDR1 reads SGDLS; CDR2 reads YYNGEE. Losses at the gene ends were 0 bases for V and 8 bases for J; bases not matched to a gene: 16. The CDR3 totals 18 residues. Here the CDR3 reads CASSVAPSDRAGGYEQFF. Written as DNA, the CDR3 is TGTGCCAGCAGCGTAGCTCCATCGGACAGGGCAGGCGGCTATGAGCAGTTCTTC.